The 14 T cell receptor beta chains below come from one sample, sequenced in a study of molecular identifiers for immune sequencing clone quantification (dated by TCRdb to the late 2010s). Preparation of the library involved PCR. Instrument used: Illumina HiSeq 4000. TCRdb took the public reads, trimmed them with fastp at Q25, ran MiXCR for clone calling and kept in-frame beta chains. Each entry is one CDR3 protein sequence, shown with its most common DNA and genes. Within this sample are about 640,000 distinct CDR3 sequences, with less than 20% of them counted one time only. Roughly 0.9% of the sample lies in the top ten. Material: naive CD8+ T cells from blood, with Jurkat cell RNA spiked in. What the cell subset or site label conveys for this sample: FACS-sorted CD8+CD4-CCR7+CD45RA+ naive T cells. These receptors were collected from a human donor in good health. Some libraries in this study had Jurkat cell RNA spiked in.

This clonotype has only a few counts. The gene calls are TRBV5-4 and TRBJ2-1; 12 bases are shared with TRBD2. The CDR3 spans 17 residues. The germline CDR1 and CDR2 sequences are SGHNT and YYREEE (reference sequence). Trimming cost V 2 bases and J 9 bases; bases outside gene matches: 12. CDR3 DNA: TGTGCCAGCAGCTTAACCACCGGACTAGCGGGAAAGGTTGAGCAGTTCTTC. Translating gives CASSLTTGLAGKVEQFF. Full variable domain (outside the CDR3, taken from reference TRBV5-4 and TRBJ2-1): ETGVTQSPTHLIKTRGQQVTLRCSSQSGHNTVSWYQQALGQGPQFIFQYYREEENGRGNFPPRFSGLQFPNYSSELNVNALELDDSALYLCASSLTTGLAGKVEQFFGPGTRLTVL.

This clonotype was detected ten times or more. The CDR3 DNA sequence: TGTGCCAGCAGTTACTCTGGCGCGGACACTGAAGCTTTCTTT. Its protein product is CASSYSGADTEAFF. The chain has TRBV6-5 and TRBJ1-1; D unresolved. Trimming cost V 0 bases and J 3 bases, with 8 bases left between them. The CDR3 length is 14 residues. The germline V gene has CDR1 MNHEY and CDR2 SVGAGI.

In this sample, this clonotype turned up a few times. The rearrangement uses TRBV4-1 and TRBJ2-7; no definite D call. Germline lookup yields CDR1 MGHRA and CDR2 YSYEKL. This CDR3 spans 16 amino acids. V lost 0 bases to trimming and J lost 4 bases, with 16 bases between them. The CDR3 bases are TGCGCCAGCAGCCAAGATAGTTGGACGGAACAATACGAGCAGTACTTC. It encodes CASSQDSWTEQYEQYF.

There are many counts of this clonotype. The genes are TRBV5-6 and TRBJ2-1, with D uncertain. CDR1 is SGHDT and CDR2 is YYEEEE in the germline V gene. Trimming took off 6 bases at V and 0 bases at J, with 7 bases between the two ends. The CDR3 loop spans 13 amino acids. CDR3 in amino acids: CASMSLSYNEQFF. CDR3 coding DNA: TGTGCCAGCATGAGCCTCTCCTACAATGAGCAGTTCTTC. Drawing the rest from reference TRBV5-6 and TRBJ2-1, the complete variable domain is DAGVTQSPTHLIKTRGQQVTLRCSPKSGHDTVSWYQQALGQGPQFIFQYYEEEERQRGNFPDRFSGHQFPNYSSELNVNALLLGDSALYLCASMSLSYNEQFFGPGTRLTVL.

A word on this clonotype: A much larger clone is a single base away; this may be a read error. This sequence joins TRBV20-1 and TRBJ2-7, with no clear D. Trimming stripped 1 base from V and 3 bases from J, with 10 bases between. The CDR3 is 13 residues long. Germline CDR1 is DFQATT and CDR2 is SNEGSKA (reference sequence). CDR3 DNA: TGCAGTGCTAGAGGTAGTCATATCTACGAGCAGTACTTC. This gives the protein CSARGSHIYEQYF.

Worth noting for this clonotype: This sequence may be a read error, since a much larger clone differs from it by one base. The rearrangement links TRBV12-5 to TRBJ2-7; TRBD1 is a possible D gene (5 bases). Germline V CDR1 and CDR2: LGHNT, FRNRAP. The CDR3 totals 15 residues. The ends were cut back, 1 base at V and 0 bases at J, with 10 bases in the middle. The CDR3 nucleotides read TGTGCTAGTGGTTTGGCAGGGCCGGCCTCCTACGAGCAGTACTTC. Its translation is CASGLAGPASYEQYF. Variable domain in full (rest from reference TRBV12-5 and TRBJ2-7): DARVTQTPRHKVTEMGQEVTMRCQPILGHNTVFWYRQTMMQGLELLAYFRNRAPLDDSGMPKDRFSAEMPDATLATLKIQPSEPRDSAVYFCASGLAGPASYEQYFGPGTRLTVT.

This clonotype has a count of ten or more. The V and J genes are TRBV20-1 and TRBJ1-1, with 8 bases lining up with TRBD1. CDR1 is DFQATT and CDR2 is SNEGSKA in the germline V gene (reference sequence). With 5 bases clipped from V and 7 bases from J, the junction kept 6 bases outside the gene matches. This CDR3 comprises 12 residues. The CDR3 bases are TGCAGTGCTTCCTCAGGGGGCCTTGAAGCTTTCTTT. This codes for CSASSGGLEAFF.

This clonotype was counted many times. The genes are TRBV7-9 and TRBJ2-7; 9 bases align to TRBD2. CDR1 and CDR2 from the germline V gene are SEHNR and FQNEAQ (reference sequence). The length of the CDR3 is 14 residues. V trimming: 1 base; J trimming: 6 bases; junction bases outside the gene matches: 4. CDR3 nucleotides: TGTGCCAGCAGCTTAGAGGCTAGCGGGGTCGAGCAGTACTTC. This encodes CASSLEASGVEQYF. Supplemented by reference TRBV7-9 and TRBJ2-7, the full variable domain reads DTGVSQNPRHKITKRGQNVTFRCDPISEHNRLYWYRQTLGQGPEFLTYFQNEAQLEKSRLLSDRFSAERPKGSFSTLEIQRTEQGDSAMYLCASSLEASGVEQYFGPGTRLTVT.

This sequence joins TRBV2 and TRBJ2-7; D not resolved. Trimming removed 6 bases from V and 7 bases from J, with 7 bases in between. Germline V gives CDR1 SNHLY, CDR2 FYNNEI. There are 10 residues in the CDR3. As DNA, the CDR3 is TGTGCCAGCAGGGTGGATGAGCAGTACTTC. Residues: CASRVDEQYF.

This clonotype was counted many times. The rearrangement links TRBV20-1 to TRBJ2-7, with a tentative D call TRBD1 (6 bases). V dropped 1 base and J dropped 1 base, with 14 bases sitting between them. The CDR3 loop spans 15 amino acids. Germline lookup yields CDR1 DFQATT and CDR2 SNEGSKA (reference sequence). CDR3 nucleotides: TGCAGTGCTAGAGCTGACAGGACCCCGTCCTACGAGCAGTACTTC. Amino acid sequence: CSARADRTPSYEQYF.

In its sample, this clonotype was seen many times. This chain links TRBV20-1 with TRBJ2-7; no definite D call. CDR3 length equals 11 residues. The germline V and J ends were trimmed by 6 bases and 3 bases, with 9 bases remaining between them. Germline lookup yields CDR1 DFQATT and CDR2 SNEGSKA (reference sequence). In DNA form, the CDR3 reads TGCAGTGCAAGAAATTACTACGAGCAGTACTTC. Translating it yields CSARNYYEQYF.

In this sample, this clonotype turned up many times. The rearrangement uses TRBV5-1 and TRBJ2-1; 10 bases are a match to TRBD2. V lost 4 bases to trimming and J lost 10 bases; unmatched junction nucleotides: 11. In germline, CDR1 is SGHRS, CDR2 YFSETQ. The CDR3 has 15 amino acids. The CDR3 DNA follows: TGCGCCAGCAGCGCTAGCAGCGGGGGGGCCGTCGAGCAGTTCTTC. Its translation is CASSASSGGAVEQFF.

Remarks on this clonotype: A much larger clonotype is one base distant, so this may be a read error. This chain connects TRBV11-3 to TRBJ2-7; D is perhaps TRBD2 (5 bases). The CDR3 extends over 14 amino acids. The V end was cut by 5 bases, the J end by 3 bases, with 14 bases between. Germline values: CDR1 SGHNT, CDR2 YENEEA. CDR3 in DNA: TGTGCCAGCAGCCCCGAAACAGAGGGCTACGAGCAGTACTTC. It encodes CASSPETEGYEQYF.

This clonotype was counted ten times or more. V is TRBV9 and J is TRBJ1-5; no clear D. Germline-derived CDR1 and CDR2 are SGDLS and YYNGEE. The CDR3 runs to 15 residues. The V gene lost 0 bases and the J gene lost 2 bases, with 9 bases spanning the gap. In DNA, the CDR3 is TGTGCCAGCAGCGTAGGGGCCGGGGGCAATCAGCCCCAGCATTTT. Its translation: CASSVGAGGNQPQHF.